The present TCR beta chain was sequenced within a study of T cells in localized non-small cell lung cancer. Study conclusions and caveats: Appearances in adjacent lung were noted for a median approximately 50 of the top 100 tumor clones. Longer survival (overall) was linked to higher T cell density in blood. Analysis by sequencing included only one tumor region, so heterogeneity remains possible. Of the tissues analyzed, uninvolved adjacent lung showed maximal T cell clonality, greater than tumor.

Notes on this clone: Its antigen is unknown.

Generated by immunoSEQ multiplex PCR, the TCRdb table keeps only in-frame clones and is missing some. The data show nearly 25,000 clones, around nine tenths seen once. Germline assignment: CDR1 MNHEY and CDR2 SVGAGI. V was cut by 2 bases and J by 6 bases, with 4 bases left in between. CDR3 size: 12 residues. The sample here was peripheral blood, taken before any cancer treatment. This TCR came from a woman aged 35-70 years with stage I lung adenocarcinoma. V gene TRBV6-5 combines with J gene TRBJ2-2; D not certain. The CDR3 region is CASSYGPGELFF. CDR3 bases: TGTGCCAGCAGTTACGGCCCCGGGGAGCTGTTTTTT.